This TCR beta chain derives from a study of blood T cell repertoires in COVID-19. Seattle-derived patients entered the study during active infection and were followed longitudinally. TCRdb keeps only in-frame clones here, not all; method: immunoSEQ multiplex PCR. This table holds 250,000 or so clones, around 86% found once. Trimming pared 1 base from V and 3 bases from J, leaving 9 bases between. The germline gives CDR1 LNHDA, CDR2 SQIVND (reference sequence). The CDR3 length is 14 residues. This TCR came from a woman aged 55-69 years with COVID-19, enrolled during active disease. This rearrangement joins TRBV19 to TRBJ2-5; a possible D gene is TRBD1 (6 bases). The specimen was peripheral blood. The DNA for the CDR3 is TGTGCCAGTAGTATAGGAGGACAGAAAGAGACCCAGTACTTC. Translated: CASSIGGQKETQYF. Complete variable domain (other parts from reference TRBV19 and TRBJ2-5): DGGITQSPKYLFRKEGQNVTLSCEQNLNHDAMYWYRQDPGQGLRLIYYSQIVNDFQKGDIAEGYSVSREKKESFPLTVTSAQKNPTAFYLCASSIGGQKETQYFGPGTRLLVL.